This TCR beta chain was sequenced during a study of T cells in Graves' hyperthyroidism and ophthalmopathy. Amplification of TCR beta CDR3 regions was performed using RNA transcripts as template. During a first-round RT-PCR of the TCR CDR3, the HTBI primer set was used. MiXCR, run by TCRdb on the multiplex PCR reads, gives a single entry per CDR3 protein. Of fewer than 650,000 distinct CDR3 sequences listed, around 13% are singletons. It was uncontrolled infection, other autoimmune disease, pregnancy or lactation that excluded patients. General study points: Most thyroid clonotypes expanded above 0.001 appeared in blood too. Ophthalmopathy could be told apart from stable hyperthyroidism with a 13 V-J model.

The ends were cut back, 1 base at V and 3 bases at J, with 13 bases in the middle. The CDR3 runs to 16 residues. Germline lookup yields CDR1 LNHDA and CDR2 SQIVND (reference sequence). As for this clonotype: Its cognate antigen is unknown.

The sample comprised blood. This clonotype originated in a woman in her thirties with Graves' hyperthyroidism that later progressed to Graves' ophthalmopathy. The chain joins TRBV19 to TRBJ2-1; D is perhaps TRBD2 (5 bases). Written as DNA, the CDR3 is TGTGCCAGTAGTATAGGAGGCCGACGGGACTACAATGAGCAGTTCTTC. Amino acids: CASSIGGRRDYNEQFF.